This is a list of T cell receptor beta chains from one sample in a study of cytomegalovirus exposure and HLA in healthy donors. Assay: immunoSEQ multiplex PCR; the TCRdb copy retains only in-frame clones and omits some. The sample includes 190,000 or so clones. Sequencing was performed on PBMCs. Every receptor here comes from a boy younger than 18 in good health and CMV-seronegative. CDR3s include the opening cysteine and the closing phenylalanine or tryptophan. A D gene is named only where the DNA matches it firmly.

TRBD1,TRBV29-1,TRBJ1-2,TGCTGCGTTGCCACAGGGGTAGCCTATGGCTACACCTTC,CCVATGVAYGYTF
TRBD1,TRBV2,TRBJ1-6,TGTGCCAGCAGCAGGGGGCTCAATTCACCCCTCCACTTT,CASSRGLNSPLHF
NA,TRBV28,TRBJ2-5,TGTGCCAGCAGTTTAAGCCTGGCAGGGGACCGGGAGACCCAGTACTTC,CASSLSLAGDRETQYF
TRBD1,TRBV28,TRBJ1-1,TGTGCCAGCAGTAGACAGGGAATGAACACTGAAGCTTTCTTT,CASSRQGMNTEAFF
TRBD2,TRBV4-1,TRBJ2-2,TGCGCCAGCAGCCTCGGACTAGCGGGGGCCGGAACCGGGGAGCTGTTTTTT,CASSLGLAGAGTGELFF
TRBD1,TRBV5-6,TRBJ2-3,TGTGCCAGCAGCCGACTTGGGACAGCTAGGATTTTAAGACCGCAGTATTTT,CASSRLGTARILRPQYF
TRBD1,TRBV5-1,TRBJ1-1,TGCGCCAGCAGCTACTACCGGGACAGTGAAGCTTTCTTT,CASSYYRDSEAFF
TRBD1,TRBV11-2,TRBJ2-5,TGTGCCAGCAGCTTATTTCGACAGGGACAAGAGACCCAGTACTTC,CASSLFRQGQETQYF
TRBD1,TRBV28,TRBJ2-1,TGTGCCAGCAGTTTGATCCAGGACAGGGAAAAGCAGTTCTTC,CASSLIQDREKQFF
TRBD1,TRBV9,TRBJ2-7,TGTGCCAGCAGCCCCCGGACAGGGCAGACCTACGAGCAGTACTTC,CASSPRTGQTYEQYF
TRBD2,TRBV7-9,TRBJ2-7,TGTGCCAGCAGCGCCCGGGGGGGAGTGAACGAGCAGTACTTC,CASSARGGVNEQYF
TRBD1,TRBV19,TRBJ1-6,TGTGCCAGTAGTATAACAGGGGCTGGTGATTCACCCCTCCACTTT,CASSITGAGDSPLHF
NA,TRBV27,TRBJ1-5,TGTGCCAGCAGTTTTGCGGGGGTCAATCAGCCCCAGCATTTT,CASSFAGVNQPQHF
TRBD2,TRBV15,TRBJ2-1,TGTGCCACCAGCGGACGAATTAGCGGGGGGGCCGACAATGAGCAGTTCTTC,CATSGRISGGADNEQFF
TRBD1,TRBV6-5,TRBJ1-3,TGTGCCAGCAGTTACCGGGACAGCTCTGGAAACACCATATATTTT,CASSYRDSSGNTIYF
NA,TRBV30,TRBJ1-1,TGTGCCTGGAGTGGGGCCAGGGGTGCGAACACTGAAGCTTTCTTT,CAWSGARGANTEAFF
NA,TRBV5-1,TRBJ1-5,TGCGCCAGCAGCGCCGGGGGGGAGCAGCCCCAGCATTTT,CASSAGGEQPQHF
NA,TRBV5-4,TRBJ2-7,TGTGCCAGCAGCCCGGAGTTACTAGCCAGCGAGCAGTACTTC,CASSPELLASEQYF
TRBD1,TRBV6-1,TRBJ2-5,TGTGCCAGCAGTCCTATAACAGGGGCCCAAGAGACCCAGTACTTC,CASSPITGAQETQYF
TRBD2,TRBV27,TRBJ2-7,TGTGCCACCGGGGGGGCAGGTAACGAGCAGTACTTC,CATGGAGNEQYF
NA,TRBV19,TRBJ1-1,TGTGCCAGTAGTACAACAGAGAACACTGAAGCTTTCTTT,CASSTTENTEAFF
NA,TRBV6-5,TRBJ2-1,TGTGCCAGCAGTTACTCGACAGCTCCTTTTGGAAATGAGCAGTTCTTC,CASSYSTAPFGNEQFF
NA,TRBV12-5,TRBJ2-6,TGTGCTAGTGGTCCACCCTACATAGCCTCTGGGGCCAACGTCCTGACTTTC,CASGPPYIASGANVLTF
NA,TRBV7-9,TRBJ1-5,TGTGCCAGCAGCCCCGGGTCTCCCCTTAGCAATCAGCCCCAGCATTTT,CASSPGSPLSNQPQHF
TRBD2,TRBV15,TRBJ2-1,TGTGCCACCAGCAGAAAACTAGCGGGGGGCGCCAACCCGACCTACAATGAGCAGTTCTTC,CATSRKLAGGANPTYNEQFF
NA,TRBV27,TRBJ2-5,TGTGCCAGCAGGGGCAACGAAGAGACCCAGTACTTC,CASRGNEETQYF
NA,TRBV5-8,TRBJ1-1,TGTGCCAGCAGCGCGGGGAGATTTAGGGGAACTGACACTGAAGCTTTCTTT,CASSAGRFRGTDTEAFF
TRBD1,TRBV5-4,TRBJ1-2,TGTGCCAGCAGCCTCCCCGGGACAGGGGTACGGGGCTACACCTTC,CASSLPGTGVRGYTF
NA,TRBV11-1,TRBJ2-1,TGTGCCAGCAGCTTCAGGGGTGGTGAGCAGTTCTTC,CASSFRGGEQFF
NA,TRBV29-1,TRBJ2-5,TGCAGCGGGTTCGGAGAGACCCAGTACTTC,CSGFGETQYF
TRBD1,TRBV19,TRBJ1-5,TGTGCCAGTAGCTCTCCGGGACAGGGTCGTCAGCCCCAGCATTTT,CASSSPGQGRQPQHF
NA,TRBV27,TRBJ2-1,TGTGCCAGCAGTTTAATCAGGGTGTCCTACAATGAGCAGTTCTTC,CASSLIRVSYNEQFF
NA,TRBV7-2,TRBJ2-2,TGTGCCAGCAGCTTTTTAGCGCCCAGCACCGGGGAGCTGTTTTTT,CASSFLAPSTGELFF
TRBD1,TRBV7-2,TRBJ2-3,TGTGCCAGCAGCTTAGGACAGGGAACAGATACGCAGTATTTT,CASSLGQGTDTQYF
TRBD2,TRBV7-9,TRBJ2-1,TGTGCCAGCAGCTTAGCGGGGTGGCGGGGGGGTCGCAATGAGCAGTTCTTC,CASSLAGWRGGRNEQFF
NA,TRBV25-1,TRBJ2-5,TGTGCCAGCAGCGAGGACACGGTCCAAGAGACCCAGTACTTC,CASSEDTVQETQYF
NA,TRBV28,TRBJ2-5,TGTGCCAGCAGAGAGCAAGAGACCCAGTACTTC,CASREQETQYF
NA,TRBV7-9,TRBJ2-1,TGTGCCAGCAGCCCCAGTATGATCGATGAGCAGTTCTTC,CASSPSMIDEQFF
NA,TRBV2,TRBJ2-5,TGTGCCAGCATGAGGGAGACCCAGTACTTC,CASMRETQYF